The T cell receptor (beta chain) described here comes from a study of blood T cell repertoires in COVID-19. Overall study: Samples representing acute and convalescent COVID-19 were sourced from the United States, Italy and Spain.

The table came from immunoSEQ multiplex PCR; TCRdb's copy has only in-frame clones and leaves some out. The repertoire holds 110,000 to 150,000 clones, roughly 85% seen once, with 2.5% to 3% in the top ten. This CDR3 comprises 14 residues. Germline V gene sequence: CDR1 MGHRA, CDR2 YSYEKL. The ends were cut back, 0 bases at V and 5 bases at J, with 10 bases in the middle. The clonotype was recovered from a man aged 45-65 years with acute or convalescent COVID-19. Sequences were obtained from peripheral blood. The gene calls are TRBV4-1 and TRBJ1-2; the D gene is possibly TRBD1 (5 bases). CDR3 region: CASSQERQLYGYTF. The CDR3 DNA sequence: TGCGCCAGCAGCCAAGAAAGACAGTTGTATGGCTACACCTTC.